A single sample is the source of the 17 T cell receptor beta chains below, sequenced in a study of OX40 agonist ivuxolimab in advanced cancers. Profiled with immunoSEQ multiplex PCR; TCRdb holds only in-frame clones, not every one. The sample holds 35,000 to 55,000 clones, roughly 89% seen once. Sequencing was performed on CD4+ or CD8+ T cells sorted from blood, taken in a trial of the OX40 agonist ivuxolimab. These receptors all come from an adult with an advanced solid tumor such as melanoma, head and neck, liver or kidney cancer.

This chain joins TRBV30 and TRBJ1-6; 10 nucleotides agree with TRBD1. Trimming at V came to 3 bases and at J to 10 bases, leaving 6 bases not matched to a gene. The CDR3 is made up of 14 amino acids. Germline V CDR1 and CDR2: GTSNPN, SVGIG (reference sequence). In nucleotides, the CDR3 is TGTGCCTGGAGCCTAGGACAGGGGGTATCACCCCTCCACTTT. Protein: CAWSLGQGVSPLHF.

The CDR3 region is CASSQEWAGKTGELFF. In DNA, the CDR3 is TGTGCCAGCAGCCAAGAATGGGCCGGGAAGACCGGGGAGCTGTTTTTT. The chain employs TRBV4-2 and TRBJ2-2; weak D call: TRBD2 (5 bases). CDR1 and CDR2 from the germline V gene are LGHNA and YNFKEQ. Deletions cut 0 bases from V and 5 bases from J, with 13 bases between. The CDR3 consists of 16 residues.

The chain recombines TRBV6-6 with TRBJ2-3, with TRBD1 matching over 10 bases. CDR1 MNHNY and CDR2 SVGAGI come from the germline V gene (reference sequence). This CDR3 has 14 amino acids. Trimming took 8 bases from V and 2 from J; bases not matched to a gene: 4. CDR3 sequence: CASRGQGTTDTQYF. In nucleotides, the CDR3 is TGTGCCAGCCGGGGACAGGGGACCACAGATACGCAGTATTTT.

This chain joins TRBV2 and TRBJ2-3; D is unclear. V was cut by 0 bases and J by 3 bases, with 7 bases left in between. This CDR3 is built from 14 residues. Germline lookup yields CDR1 SNHLY and CDR2 FYNNEI. CDR3 sequence: CASSEALRTDTQYF. DNA of the CDR3: TGTGCCAGCAGTGAAGCGCTTAGGACAGATACGCAGTATTTT.

The chain is built from TRBV5-1 and TRBJ2-1, with 10 bases lining up with TRBD2. CDR3 size: 14 residues. The germline gives CDR1 SGHRS, CDR2 YFSETQ. V gave up 4 bases and J gave up 10 bases; unmatched junction bases: 8. CDR3 DNA: TGCGCCAGCAGCGACCTAGCGGGAGTGGACGAGCAGTTCTTC. Encoded protein: CASSDLAGVDEQFF.

This chain joins TRBV2 and TRBJ2-1; no definite D call. Germline V gene data show CDR1 as SNHLY and CDR2 as FYNNEI. Trimming removed 3 bases at V and 8 bases at J, with 2 bases between. The CDR3 spans 10 residues. CDR3 residues: CASSDDEQFF. The CDR3 bases are TGTGCCAGCAGTGATGATGAGCAGTTCTTC. Supplemented by reference TRBV2 and TRBJ2-1, the full variable domain reads EPEVTQTPSHQVTQMGQEVILRCVPISNHLYFYWYRQILGQKVEFLVSFYNNEISEKSEIFDDQFSVERPDGSNFTLKIRSTKLEDSAMYFCASSDDEQFFGPGTRLTVL.

The chain employs TRBV11-2 and TRBJ2-1; the D call may be TRBD1 or TRBD2 (5 bases each). Trimming shortened V by 1 base and J by 3 bases, and 7 bases separated the two germline ends. This CDR3 is built from 14 residues. Per germline, CDR1 SGHAT and CDR2 FQNNGV. CDR3 sequence: CASSLAGRYNEQFF. CDR3 DNA sequence: TGTGCCAGCAGCTTAGCGGGACGCTACAATGAGCAGTTCTTC.

This rearrangement joins TRBV7-2 to TRBJ1-1, with D tentatively TRBD1 (5 bases). Germline-derived CDR1 and CDR2 are SGHTA and FQGNSA. Trimming cost V 1 base and J 1 base, with 7 bases left between them. This CDR3 is built from 14 residues. The CDR3 is CASSLDGGNTEAFF. In nucleotides, the CDR3 is TGTGCCAGCAGCTTAGACGGGGGGAACACTGAAGCTTTCTTT.

This chain joins TRBV2 and TRBJ2-1; D might be TRBD2 (6 bases). Germline V lookup: CDR1 SNHLY, CDR2 FYNNEI. The V end lost 3 bases, the J end lost 2 bases, and 11 bases lay between the germline ends. The CDR3 totals 15 residues. CDR3 sequence (DNA): TGTGCCAGCAGTGAGGAGGGGACGGCCTACAATGAGCAGTTCTTC. The encoded protein is CASSEEGTAYNEQFF.

The chain is built from TRBV5-6 and TRBJ1-5, with D perhaps matching TRBD1 (6 bases). CDR1 and CDR2 (germline): SGHDT, YYEEEE. The CDR3 runs 16 residues. The ends were cut back, 4 bases at V and 2 bases at J, with 16 bases in the middle. The CDR3 nucleotides are TGTGCCAGCAGCCCCGGGGGGGCCTTAGGCAATCAGCCCCAGCATTTT. This codes for CASSPGGALGNQPQHF.

This sequence joins TRBV29-1 and TRBJ1-1; TRBD1 is a possible D gene (6 bases). Per the germline V gene, CDR1 is SQVTM and CDR2 is ANQGSEA. The CDR3 has 13 residues. The V gene lost 7 bases and the J gene lost 1 base, with 13 bases spanning the gap. In DNA, the CDR3 is TGCAGCGCCTTGGACAGTCCGAACACTGAAGCTTTCTTT. Protein product: CSALDSPNTEAFF.

The chain carries TRBV6-6 and TRBJ1-4; D call uncertain. Between the trimmed V and J ends, which lost 6 bases and 6 bases, there was a span of 14 bases. The germline gives CDR1 MNHNY, CDR2 SVGAGI (reference sequence). The CDR3 is made up of 14 amino acids. CDR3 amino acids: CASSSPVGDEKLFF. DNA of the CDR3: TGTGCCAGCAGCTCCCCCGTCGGGGATGAAAAACTGTTTTTT.

The chain uses TRBV7-8 and TRBJ2-7; D not certain. In germline, CDR1 is SGHVS, CDR2 FQNEAQ. The CDR3 covers 11 residues. V lost 5 bases and J 4 bases, leaving 6 bases between the germline ends. The CDR3 spells CASSPSYEQYF. In DNA, the CDR3 is TGTGCCAGCAGCCCCTCGTACGAGCAGTACTTC. Using reference TRBV7-8 and TRBJ2-7 for the parts outside the CDR3, the full variable domain is GAGVSQSPRYKVAKRGQDVALRCDPISGHVSLFWYQQALGQGPEFLTYFQNEAQLDKSGLPSDRFFAERPEGSVSTLKIQRTQQEDSAVYLCASSPSYEQYFGPGTRLTVT.

The CDR3 region is CASSYYSRANYGYTF. CDR3 sequence (DNA): TGTGCCAGCAGTTACTACAGTAGGGCTAACTATGGCTACACCTTC. The V and J genes are TRBV6-5 and TRBJ1-2; unclear D gene. The CDR3 is made up of 15 amino acids. Per the germline V gene, CDR1 is MNHEY and CDR2 is SVGAGI. V lost 1 base to trimming and J lost 0 bases, with 9 bases between them.

The rearrangement joins TRBV9 to TRBJ2-1, with D perhaps TRBD2 (6 bases). Germline V gene lookup returns CDR1 SGDLS and CDR2 YYNGEE. The length of the CDR3 is 16 residues. V was clipped by 4 bases and J by 2 bases, with 16 bases between them. Here the CDR3 reads CASSPHGRGTYNEQFF. The CDR3 region has the DNA TGTGCCAGCAGCCCCCACGGCCGCGGGACCTACAATGAGCAGTTCTTC.

V gene TRBV30 combines with J gene TRBJ2-3, with 8 bases aligning to TRBD2. With 0 bases clipped from V and 6 bases from J, the junction kept 8 bases outside the gene matches. This CDR3 is built from 15 residues. CDR1 GTSNPN and CDR2 SVGIG come from the germline V gene (reference sequence). The CDR3 here is CAWSVIAGWEDTQYF. The CDR3 nucleotides read TGTGCCTGGAGTGTAATAGCGGGGTGGGAGGATACGCAGTATTTT.

CDR3 residues: CASSRGGNSYEQYF. The CDR3 DNA is TGTGCCAGCAGCCGAGGAGGGAATTCCTACGAGCAGTACTTC. This chain joins TRBV11-3 and TRBJ2-7; TRBD2 is a possible D gene (6 bases). The length of the CDR3 is 14 residues. Deletions cut 5 bases from V and 1 base from J, with 12 bases between. Germline CDR1 SGHNT, CDR2 YENEEA.